The present TCR beta chain was sequenced within a study of blood T cell repertoires in COVID-19. Study at large: T cells, B-cell-depleted T cells, or PBMCs provided the cDNA or gDNA that served as material.

Measured with immunoSEQ multiplex PCR; TCRdb has only the in-frame clones, and not every one. In the table there are around 310,000 clones, roughly 89% of which are singletons. The sequence was obtained from a young woman who had recovered from COVID-19. Sequenced input: PBMCs or T cells enriched from blood (not recorded which).

Here the CDR3 DNA reads TGTGCTAGTGGTAGGGGGGGCTCTAATGAAAAACTGTTTTTT. Amino acids: CASGRGGSNEKLFF. J is TRBJ1-4 and V is TRBV12-5; D perhaps matches TRBD1 (6 bases). The CDR3 totals 14 residues. CDR1 LGHNT and CDR2 FRNRAP come from the germline V gene. The V gene lost 5 bases and the J gene lost 3 bases, with 10 bases spanning the gap.